The entry below gives a single T cell receptor (beta chain) sequence along with its context. Per the authors' pipeline: From reference gene primer amplification, estimates of nucleated cell counts were derived. Using immunoSEQ multiplex PCR, the repertoire was profiled, and TCRdb retains in-frame clones only, with some absent. V, J and clone size reflect that table, while D and trimming were determined from the DNA. This sample has 250,000 to 300,000 clones; about 86% occur once, and the top ten carry about an eighth. The V and J ends lost 5 bases and 6 bases respectively, with 19 bases between them. The CDR3 spans 15 residues. Germline V gives CDR1 PRHDT, CDR2 FYEKMQ (reference sequence). The data were obtained in a study of blood T cell repertoires in COVID-19. Patients from Seattle were sampled longitudinally, starting during active infection.

The V and J genes are TRBV13 and TRBJ2-5; D is possibly TRBD2 (7 bases). The TCR comes from an older woman with COVID-19, enrolled during active disease. The sample comprised peripheral blood. CDR3 residues: CASSLGRGGPQTQYF. The CDR3 DNA follows: TGTGCCAGCAGCCTGGGGAGGGGGGGGCCACAGACCCAGTACTTC.